The 24 T cell receptor beta chains below come from one sample, sequenced in a study of blood T cells in healthy people across ages. For the second PCR, which ran for 7 to 11 cycles, a sample-barcoded 5' primer and a J-beta primer mix were used. TCRdb reprocessed the 5' RACE reads via MiXCR and lists one record per CDR3 protein. Seen here are roughly 1,500,000 distinct CDR3 sequences, 40% to 50% observed once, and the top ten hold roughly 7.9%. The sample consisted of blood. The receptors derive from a woman aged 18-35 years in good health.

The rearrangement uses TRBV7-9 and TRBJ1-2, with D unclear. The CDR3 consists of 15 residues. The V gene lost 5 bases and the J gene lost 8 bases, with 21 bases spanning the gap. Germline values: CDR1 SEHNR, CDR2 FQNEAQ (reference sequence). CDR3 sequence: CASSPREKNERGYTF. DNA of the CDR3: TGTGCCAGCAGCCCTAGAGAGAAGAACGAAAGGGGCTACACCTTC. The full variable domain, completed using reference TRBV7-9 and TRBJ1-2, is DTGVSQNPRHKITKRGQNVTFRCDPISEHNRLYWYRQTLGQGPEFLTYFQNEAQLEKSRLLSDRFSAERPKGSFSTLEIQRTEQGDSAMYLCASSPREKNERGYTFGSGTRLTVV.

This chain links TRBV7-9 with TRBJ1-1; D unclear. CDR1 is SEHNR, CDR2 FQNEAQ, per germline (reference sequence). CDR3 size: 14 residues. Trimming pared 2 bases from V and 13 bases from J, leaving 20 bases between. The CDR3 sequence: CASSLRPEPFAVFF. DNA for the CDR3: TGTGCCAGCAGCTTACGACCGGAACCTTTCGCAGTTTTCTTT.

This clonotype was recorded a few times. The V gene is TRBV20-1, the J gene TRBJ1-2, with D possibly TRBD1 on 6 matching bases. Germline V gives CDR1 DFQATT, CDR2 SNEGSKA (reference sequence). V was pared by 1 base and J by 8 bases, with 20 bases between. This CDR3 comprises 15 residues. The CDR3 loop is CSARGKQGQLGGYTF. CDR3 DNA sequence: TGCAGTGCTAGAGGGAAACAGGGTCAACTAGGCGGCTACACCTTC.

This clonotype was seen more than once but under ten times. J is TRBJ2-1 and V is TRBV27; D tentatively reads TRBD1 or TRBD2 (5 bases each). This CDR3 has 13 amino acids. V lost 7 bases and J lost 10, with 17 bases in between. Germline CDR1 reads MNHEY; CDR2 reads SMNVEV (reference sequence). CDR3 amino acids: CASTGTPFKEQFF. CDR3 coding DNA: TGTGCCAGCACCGGGACCCCGTTTAAGGAGCAGTTCTTC.

The chain employs TRBV6-5 and TRBJ2-1, with TRBD2 matching over 7 bases. The length of the CDR3 is 13 residues. Germline loops: CDR1 MNHEY, CDR2 SVGAGI. This chain's CDR3 is CATRGTNYNEQFF. As DNA, the CDR3 is TGTGCAACTCGGGGGACTAATTACAATGAGCAGTTCTTC.

About this clonotype: This may be a read error, as it is one base from a much larger clone. CDR3 sequence: CASSPLTKQETQYF. In DNA, the CDR3 is TGTGCCAGCAGTCCCCTTACGAAACAAGAGACCCAGTACTTC. The chain couples TRBV28 to TRBJ2-5; D call uncertain. V was clipped by 5 bases and J by 2 bases, with 12 bases between them. This CDR3 region has 14 residues. Germline lookup yields CDR1 MDHEN and CDR2 SYDVKM.

The chain is built from TRBV6-5 and TRBJ2-2; D is uncertain. With 4 bases removed from V and 8 bases from J, the gap between germline ends came to 8 bases. The germline CDR1 and CDR2 sequences are MNHEY and SVGAGI. The CDR3 extends over 12 amino acids. The CDR3 here is CASSSIYGELFF. The CDR3 DNA reads TGTGCCAGCAGTTCTATCTATGGGGAGCTGTTTTTT.

The chain links TRBV9 to TRBJ2-5, with 8 nucleotides matching TRBD2. J gave up 5 bases and V 4 bases, and 13 bases lay outside the gene matches. Germline CDR1 is SGDLS and CDR2 is YYNGEE. The CDR3 extends over 16 amino acids. The CDR3 sequence is CASSPHGAGAGETQYF. Here the CDR3 DNA reads TGTGCCAGCAGCCCTCATGGAGCGGGAGCTGGGGAGACCCAGTACTTC.

This clonotype was seen a few times. The rearrangement joins TRBV12-3 or TRBV12-4 to TRBJ2-4, with a possible D match to TRBD2 (6 bases). The end of the DNA aligns better with TRBJ2-7, so the J call may be wrong. This CDR3 comprises 14 residues. The CDR3 DNA reads TGTGCCAGCAGTTTAGGGGACTCTTTAGCCGAGCAGTACTTC. Residues: CASSLGDSLAEQYF.

This clonotype was picked up a small number of times. V usage is TRBV6-1 and J usage is TRBJ2-5; maybe TRBD2 (7 bases). The CDR3 is made up of 15 amino acids. Trimming removed 10 bases from V and 1 base from J, with 19 bases in between. The germline V gene encodes CDR1 MNHNS and CDR2 SASEGT. This CDR3 is CATTKGGLPQETQYF. CDR3 coding DNA: TGTGCCACAACAAAGGGGGGGCTACCCCAAGAGACCCAGTACTTC.

The rearrangement joins TRBV5-1 to TRBJ2-7; 12 bases align to TRBD1. Looked up from germline, CDR1 is SGHRS and CDR2 is YFSETQ. The ends lost 0 bases at V and 1 base at J; junction bases unmatched: 2. This CDR3 spans 16 amino acids. The CDR3 DNA is TGCGCCAGCAGCTTGGTGGGACAGGGGGCGTCCTACGAGCAGTACTTC. Translated, it gives CASSLVGQGASYEQYF.

The chain couples TRBV9 to TRBJ2-3; D is perhaps TRBD2 (5 bases). Trimming pared 4 bases from V and 1 base from J, leaving 16 bases between. The CDR3 runs 16 residues. In germline, CDR1 is SGDLS, CDR2 YYNGEE. In DNA form, the CDR3 reads TGTGCCAGCAGCCCCCGAGGAGGACGGGGCACAGATACGCAGTATTTT. This sequence encodes CASSPRGGRGTDTQYF.

This clonotype was detected ten times or more. The CDR3 spells CASSQDAESTYNEQFF. The CDR3 nucleotides read TGTGCCAGCAGCCAAGATGCAGAGTCCACCTACAATGAGCAGTTCTTC. This chain uses TRBV4-2 with TRBJ2-1, with no clear D. Germline CDR1 and CDR2: LGHNA and YNFKEQ. Between the trimmed V and J ends, which lost 0 bases and 2 bases, there was a span of 11 bases. CDR3 length equals 16 residues.

The rearrangement joins TRBV20-1 to TRBJ2-7; 8 positions match TRBD2. Losses at the gene ends were 3 bases for V and 5 bases for J; bases not matched to a gene: 15. The CDR3 spans 16 residues. The germline V gene has CDR1 DFQATT and CDR2 SNEGSKA (reference sequence). CDR3 in amino acids: CSARGRTSGSLDEQYF. DNA for the CDR3: TGCAGTGCTAGGGGTCGGACGAGCGGGAGCCTTGACGAGCAGTACTTC.

The chain combines TRBV6-6 with TRBJ2-6, with D possibly matching TRBD2 (5 bases). The CDR3 is 13 amino acids. Trimming took off 11 bases at V and 8 bases at J, with 16 bases between the two ends. Germline values: CDR1 MNHNY, CDR2 SVGAGI (reference sequence). The CDR3 sequence is CAGGAPSTNVLTF. The CDR3, as DNA: TGTGCCGGAGGAGCCCCTTCGACCAACGTCCTGACTTTC.

This clonotype has more than one count but fewer than ten. CDR3 in DNA: TGTGCCAGCAGCCTCGTTCACTACGAGCAGTACTTC. Its protein is CASSLVHYEQYF. The chain couples TRBV7-9 to TRBJ2-7, with D uncertain. CDR1 and CDR2 (germline): SEHNR, FQNEAQ (reference sequence). V lost 5 bases to trimming and J lost 3 bases, with 8 bases between them. This CDR3 region has 12 residues.

This clonotype was counted only a few times. The V gene is TRBV6-5, the J gene TRBJ1-4; 7 bases are a match to TRBD1. This CDR3 region has 11 residues. The J segment lost 12 bases and the V segment lost 6 bases, leaving 4 bases of the junction unmatched. Germline lookup yields CDR1 MNHEY and CDR2 SVGAGI. The CDR3 DNA follows: TGTGCCAGCAGACAGGGGATGGAACTGTTTTTT. This gives the protein CASRQGMELFF.

This clonotype appeared once. The V call is TRBV20-1, the J call TRBJ2-7; 9 bases are a match to TRBD1. The CDR3 consists of 13 residues. Germline V CDR1 and CDR2: DFQATT, SNEGSKA (reference sequence). The DNA for the CDR3 is TGCAGCGTTCCGGGACAGGGTGTCTACGAGCAGTACTTC. Amino acids: CSVPGQGVYEQYF.

This clonotype was counted between two and nine times. The rearrangement joins TRBV20-1 to TRBJ2-7; D uncertain. The CDR3 loop spans 13 amino acids. From germline, CDR1 is DFQATT and CDR2 SNEGSKA (reference sequence). V dropped 3 bases and J dropped 3 bases, with 12 bases sitting between them. The CDR3 bases are TGCAGTGCTAGGACCACCGGCGGCTACGAGCAGTACTTC. Translated: CSARTTGGYEQYF.

In its sample, this clonotype was seen a few times. The V gene is TRBV7-3, the J gene TRBJ2-5, with D tentatively TRBD2 (6 bases). Trimming removed 1 base at V and 4 bases at J, with 13 bases between. The CDR3 is made up of 15 amino acids. Germline assignment: CDR1 SGHTA and CDR2 FQGTGA. The CDR3 protein is CASSLSSGERETQYF. The CDR3 DNA follows: TGTGCCAGCAGCTTAAGTAGCGGAGAACGAGAGACCCAGTACTTC.

This clonotype has only a few counts. The CDR3, as DNA: TGCAGCTCTCACGCGGGACTAATTTTCAATGAGCAGTACTTC. Translation: CSSHAGLIFNEQYF. This rearrangement joins TRBV29-1 to TRBJ2-5; TRBD2 matches at 7 bases. From germline, CDR1 is SQVTM and CDR2 ANQGSEA. The CDR3 is 14 amino acids. J gave up 11 bases and V 8 bases, and 20 bases lay outside the gene matches.

The chain carries TRBV14 and TRBJ2-6; D ambiguous. The CDR3 extends over 14 amino acids. Germline V gene data show CDR1 as SGHDN and CDR2 as FVKESK. Trimming pared 8 bases from V and 0 bases from J, leaving 8 bases between. CDR3 sequence reads: CASEMTSGANVLTF. The CDR3 DNA is TGTGCCAGCGAGATGACCTCTGGGGCCAACGTCCTGACTTTC.

CDR3 residues: CSVEGQGNTGELFF. The CDR3, as DNA: TGCAGCGTGGAGGGACAGGGGAACACCGGGGAGCTGTTTTTT. The rearrangement uses TRBV29-1 and TRBJ2-2; 9 nucleotides agree with TRBD1. V was pared by 6 bases and J by 1 base, with 3 bases of the junction left unmatched. Germline CDR1 SQVTM, CDR2 ANQGSEA. The CDR3 consists of 14 residues.

In this sample, this clonotype turned up a few times. The chain has TRBV6-5 and TRBJ1-2; D is unresolved. Looked up from germline, CDR1 is MNHEY and CDR2 is SVGAGI. This CDR3 comprises 13 residues. Deletions cut 7 bases from V and 8 bases from J, with 17 bases between. The CDR3 spells CASTSEGYRGYTF. The CDR3 coding sequence is TGTGCCAGCACCTCCGAAGGGTATCGAGGCTACACCTTC.